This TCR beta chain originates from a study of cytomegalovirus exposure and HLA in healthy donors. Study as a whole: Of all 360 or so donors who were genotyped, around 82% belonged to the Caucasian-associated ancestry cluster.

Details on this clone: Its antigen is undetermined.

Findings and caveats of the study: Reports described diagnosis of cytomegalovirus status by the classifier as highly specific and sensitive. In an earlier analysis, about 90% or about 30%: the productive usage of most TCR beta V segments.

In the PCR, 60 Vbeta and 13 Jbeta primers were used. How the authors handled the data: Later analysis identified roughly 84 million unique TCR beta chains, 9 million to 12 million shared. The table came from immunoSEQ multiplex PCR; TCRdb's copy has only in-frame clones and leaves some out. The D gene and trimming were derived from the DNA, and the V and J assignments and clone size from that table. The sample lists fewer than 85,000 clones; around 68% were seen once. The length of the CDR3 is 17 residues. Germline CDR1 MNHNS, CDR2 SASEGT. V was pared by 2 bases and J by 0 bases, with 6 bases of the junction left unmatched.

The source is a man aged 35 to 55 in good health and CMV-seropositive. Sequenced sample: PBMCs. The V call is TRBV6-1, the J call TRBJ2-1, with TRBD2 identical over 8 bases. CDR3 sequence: CASSEYTGTSSYNEQFF. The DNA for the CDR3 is TGTGCCAGCAGTGAATATACAGGGACTAGCTCCTACAATGAGCAGTTCTTC.